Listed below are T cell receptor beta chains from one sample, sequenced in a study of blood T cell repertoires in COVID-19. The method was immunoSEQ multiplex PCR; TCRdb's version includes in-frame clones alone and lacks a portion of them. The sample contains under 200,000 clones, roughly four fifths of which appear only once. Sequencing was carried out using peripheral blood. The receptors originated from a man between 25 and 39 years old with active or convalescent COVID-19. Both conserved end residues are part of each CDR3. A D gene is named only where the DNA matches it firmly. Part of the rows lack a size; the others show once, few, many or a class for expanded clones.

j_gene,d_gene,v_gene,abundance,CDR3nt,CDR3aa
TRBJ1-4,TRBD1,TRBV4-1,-,TGCGCCAGCAGCCAGCGAGGGGGCTGGGAAAAACTGTTTTTT,CASSQRGGWEKLFF
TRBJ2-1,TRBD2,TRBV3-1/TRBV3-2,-,TGTGCCAGCGGGACTAGCGGGGGGGCCGAGTTCTTC,CASGTSGGAEFF
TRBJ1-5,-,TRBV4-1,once,TGCGCCAGCAGCCAAGATATTGCGGTCAATCAGCCCCAGCATTTT,CASSQDIAVNQPQHF
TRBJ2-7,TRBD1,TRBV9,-,TGTGCCAGCAGCGTAGGAGGGGGCGACGAGCAGTACTTC,CASSVGGGDEQYF
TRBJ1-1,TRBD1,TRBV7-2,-,TGTGCCAGCAGCTCCCCACCGGGACAGAGATTTAACACTGAAGCTTTCTTT,CASSSPPGQRFNTEAFF
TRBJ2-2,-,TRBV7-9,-,TGTGCCAGCAGCTTAGCCCGGGAGAGGGTCCCCGGGGAGCTGTTTTTT,CASSLARERVPGELFF
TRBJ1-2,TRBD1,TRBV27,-,TGTGCCAGCAGCTACAGGGGGGACTATGGCTACACCTTC,CASSYRGDYGYTF
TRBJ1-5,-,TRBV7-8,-,TGTGCCAGCAGTTCCACCACCTCATATCAGGGGAGTCAGCCCCAGCATTTT,CASSSTTSYQGSQPQHF
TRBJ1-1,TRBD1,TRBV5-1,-,TGCGCCAGCAGCTTGTTAGGACAGGCCGGCACTGAAGCTTTCTTT,CASSLLGQAGTEAFF
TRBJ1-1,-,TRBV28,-,TGTGCCAGCAGTCACTTGAAATCCAAGCCGAACACTGAAGCTTTCTTT,CASSHLKSKPNTEAFF
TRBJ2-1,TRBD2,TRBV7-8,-,TGTGCCAGCAGCTTAAGCGTGGGCGGGAGTGGGGGTGAGCAGTTCTTC,CASSLSVGGSGGEQFF
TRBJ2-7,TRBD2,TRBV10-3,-,TGTGCCATCAGTGAGTCGAAGGGACTAGCGGGAGCGGGCTCCTACGAGCAGTACTTC,CAISESKGLAGAGSYEQYF